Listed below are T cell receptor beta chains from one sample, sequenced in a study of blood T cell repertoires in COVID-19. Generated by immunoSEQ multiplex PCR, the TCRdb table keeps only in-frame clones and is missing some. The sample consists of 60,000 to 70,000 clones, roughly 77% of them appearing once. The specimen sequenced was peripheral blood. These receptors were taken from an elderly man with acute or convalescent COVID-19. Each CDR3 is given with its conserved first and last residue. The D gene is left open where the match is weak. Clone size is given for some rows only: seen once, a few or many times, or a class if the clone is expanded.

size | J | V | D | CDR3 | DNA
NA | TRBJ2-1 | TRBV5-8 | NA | CASRTGVSSYNEQFF | TGTGCCAGCAGGACCGGGGTAAGCTCCTACAATGAGCAGTTCTTC
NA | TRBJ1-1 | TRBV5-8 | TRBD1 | CASSVTGLNTEAFF | TGTGCCAGCAGCGTGACAGGGCTGAACACTGAAGCTTTCTTT
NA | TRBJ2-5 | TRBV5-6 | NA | CASSWWRETQYF | TGTGCCAGCAGCTGGTGGAGGGAGACCCAGTACTTC
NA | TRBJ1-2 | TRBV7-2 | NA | CASSLAFAGAVYGYTF | TGTGCCAGCAGCTTAGCCTTCGCAGGGGCGGTCTATGGCTACACCTTC
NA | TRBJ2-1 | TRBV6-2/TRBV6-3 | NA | CASSYSDSYNEQFF | TGTGCCAGCAGTTACTCTGACAGCTACAATGAGCAGTTCTTC
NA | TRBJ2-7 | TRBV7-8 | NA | CASSLGQSITYEQYF | TGTGCCAGCAGCCTAGGACAGTCGATAACCTACGAGCAGTACTTC
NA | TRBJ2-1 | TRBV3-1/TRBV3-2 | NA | CASSQDAGFSFF | TGTGCCAGCAGCCAGGATGCGGGGTTTTCGTTCTTC
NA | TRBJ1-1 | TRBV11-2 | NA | CASSLNSRFTEAFF | TGTGCCAGCAGCTTAAATTCGAGATTCACTGAAGCTTTCTTT
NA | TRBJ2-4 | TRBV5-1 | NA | CASSFSVAKNIQYF | TGCGCCAGCAGCTTTTCGGTAGCCAAAAACATTCAGTACTTC
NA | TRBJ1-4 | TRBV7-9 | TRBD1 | CASSSSRTGGPREKLFF | TGTGCCAGCAGCTCGTCCAGGACAGGGGGCCCCCGTGAAAAACTGTTTTTT
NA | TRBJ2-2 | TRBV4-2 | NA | CASSQVRGYDGELFF | TGTGCCAGCAGCCAAGTCCGGGGGTATGACGGGGAGCTGTTTTTT
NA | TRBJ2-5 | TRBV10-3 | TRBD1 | CAISGRDRGSKETQYF | TGTGCCATCAGTGGCCGGGACAGGGGAAGTAAAGAGACCCAGTACTTC
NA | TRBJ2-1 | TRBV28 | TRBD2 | CASSRTSGAYNEQFF | TGTGCCAGCAGTCGGACTAGCGGGGCCTACAATGAGCAGTTCTTC
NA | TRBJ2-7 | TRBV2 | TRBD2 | CASSEGGSVNEQYF | TGTGCCAGCAGTGAGGGCGGGAGCGTCAACGAGCAGTACTTC
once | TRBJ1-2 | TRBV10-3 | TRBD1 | CATVGQGVVYGYTF | TGTGCCACCGTAGGACAGGGGGTTGTCTATGGCTACACCTTC
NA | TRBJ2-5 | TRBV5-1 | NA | CASSLGTTPQETQYF | TGCGCCAGCAGCTTGGGGACAACCCCCCAAGAGACCCAGTACTTC
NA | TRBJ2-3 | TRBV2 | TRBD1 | CAARQGRLTDTQYF | TGTGCCGCAAGACAGGGAAGACTCACAGATACGCAGTATTTT
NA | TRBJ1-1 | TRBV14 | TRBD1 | CASSQDIGGPTEAFF | TGTGCCAGCAGCCAAGACATAGGGGGCCCCACTGAAGCTTTCTTT
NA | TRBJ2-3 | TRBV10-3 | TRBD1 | CAITGTGRSDTQYF | TGTGCCATCACCGGGACAGGACGGTCAGATACGCAGTATTTT
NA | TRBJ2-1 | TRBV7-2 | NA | CASSLLLTTFEQFF | TGTGCCAGCAGCCTACTTTTAACTACTTTTGAGCAGTTCTTC
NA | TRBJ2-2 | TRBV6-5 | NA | CASSYRLDAGELFF | TGTGCCAGCAGTTACCGACTGGATGCCGGGGAGCTGTTTTTT
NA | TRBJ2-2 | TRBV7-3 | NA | CASSGGTRAGELFF | TGTGCCAGCAGCGGAGGGACTCGCGCCGGGGAGCTGTTTTTT
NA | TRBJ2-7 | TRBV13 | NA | CASSLGQSYEQYF | TGTGCCAGCAGCCTAGGACAGTCCTACGAGCAGTACTTC
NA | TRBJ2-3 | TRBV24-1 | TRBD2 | CATRDASGFTDTQYF | TGTGCCACCAGGGATGCTAGCGGCTTCACAGATACGCAGTATTTT
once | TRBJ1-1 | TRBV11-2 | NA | CASSPGTWNTEAFF | TGTGCCAGCAGCCCAGGGACATGGAACACTGAAGCTTTCTTT
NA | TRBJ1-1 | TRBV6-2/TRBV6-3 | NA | CASSYSGDPGRGEEAFF | TGTGCCAGCAGTTACTCCGGGGATCCGGGCCGTGGGGAAGAAGCTTTCTTT
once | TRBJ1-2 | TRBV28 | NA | CASSLPESNYGYTF | TGTGCCAGCAGTCTTCCAGAATCTAACTATGGCTACACCTTC
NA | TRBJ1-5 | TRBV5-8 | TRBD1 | CASSLTGGRQPQHF | TGTGCCAGCAGCTTGACAGGGGGCAGGCAGCCCCAGCATTTT
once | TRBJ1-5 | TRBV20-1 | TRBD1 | CSASGTDQPQHF | TGCAGTGCTAGTGGGACAGATCAGCCCCAGCATTTT
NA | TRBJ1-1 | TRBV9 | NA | CASSANIMNTEAFF | TGTGCCAGCAGCGCGAACATCATGAACACTGAAGCTTTCTTT
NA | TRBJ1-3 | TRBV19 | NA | CASSAQDTPGNTIYF | TGTGCCAGTAGTGCACAGGATACCCCTGGAAACACCATATATTTT
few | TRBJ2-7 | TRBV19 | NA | CASSIPSEGLVHEQYF | TGTGCCAGTAGTATCCCTAGTGAGGGCCTGGTCCACGAGCAGTACTTC
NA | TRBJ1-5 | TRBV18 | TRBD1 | CASSPTGTSNQPQHF | TGTGCCAGCTCACCGACAGGGACAAGCAATCAGCCCCAGCATTTT
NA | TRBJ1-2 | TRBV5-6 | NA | CASSVGGERGAGRTF | TGTGCCAGCAGCGTCGGGGGAGAAAGGGGTGCCGGGAGGACCTTC
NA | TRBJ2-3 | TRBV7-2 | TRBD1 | CASSYDRGKDTQYF | TGTGCCAGCAGTTACGACAGGGGTAAAGATACGCAGTATTTT
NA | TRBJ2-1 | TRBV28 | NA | CASSLYVGASYNEQFF | TGTGCCAGCAGTTTATACGTGGGGGCAAGCTACAATGAGCAGTTCTTC
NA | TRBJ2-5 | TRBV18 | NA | CASSPGDAETQYF | TGTGCCAGCTCACCCGGAGATGCGGAGACCCAGTACTTC
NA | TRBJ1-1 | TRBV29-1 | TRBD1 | CSVAGGPRFGEAFF | TGCAGCGTGGCAGGGGGCCCTAGATTTGGTGAAGCTTTCTTT
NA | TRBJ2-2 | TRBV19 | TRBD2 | CASNRGSGRAPRAGELFF | TGTGCCAGTAATCGTGGTAGCGGGAGAGCACCGAGGGCCGGGGAGCTGTTTTTT
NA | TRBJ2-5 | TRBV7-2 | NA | CASSSSPQGETQYF | TGTGCCAGCAGCTCTTCCCCCCAGGGAGAGACCCAGTACTTC
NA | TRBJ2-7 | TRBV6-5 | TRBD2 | CASSYGGGAYEQYF | TGTGCCAGCAGTTACGGCGGGGGGGCGTACGAGCAGTACTTC
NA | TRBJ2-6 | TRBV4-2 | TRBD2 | CASSPRTSGSSGANVLTF | TGTGCCAGCAGCCCACGGACTAGCGGGAGTTCTGGGGCCAACGTCCTGACTTTC
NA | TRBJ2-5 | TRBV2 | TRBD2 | CASTLWTSGQETQYF | TGTGCCAGCACTCTTTGGACTAGCGGCCAAGAGACCCAGTACTTC
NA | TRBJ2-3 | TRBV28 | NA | CASNRPRDSEGDTQYF | TGTGCCAGCAACCGACCGCGGGACTCGGAGGGGGATACGCAGTATTTT
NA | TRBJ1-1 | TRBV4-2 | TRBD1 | CASSPRDRGRWTEAFF | TGTGCCAGCAGCCCCCGGGACAGGGGGCGGTGGACTGAAGCTTTCTTT
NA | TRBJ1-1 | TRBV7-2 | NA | CASSWGGDGTEAFF | TGTGCCAGCAGCTGGGGGGGGGACGGCACTGAAGCTTTCTTT
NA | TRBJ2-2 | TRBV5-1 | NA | CASSLAEVGPNTGELFF | TGCGCCAGCAGCTTGGCCGAGGTGGGGCCGAACACCGGGGAGCTGTTTTTT
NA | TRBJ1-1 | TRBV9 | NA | CASSGSMNTEAFF | TGTGCCAGCAGCGGGAGTATGAACACTGAAGCTTTCTTT
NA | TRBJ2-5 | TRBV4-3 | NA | CASSQGEWSQETQYF | TGCGCCAGCAGCCAAGGGGAGTGGAGCCAAGAGACCCAGTACTTC
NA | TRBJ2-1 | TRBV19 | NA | CASSIASQSYNEQFF | TGTGCCAGTAGTATAGCTTCACAATCCTACAATGAGCAGTTCTTC
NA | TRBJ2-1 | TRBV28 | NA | CAGGGQQYNEQFF | TGTGCTGGCGGGGGCCAACAGTACAATGAGCAGTTCTTC
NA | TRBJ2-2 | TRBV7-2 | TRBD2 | CASSLPQTSALTGELFF | TGTGCCAGCAGCTTACCTCAGACTAGCGCCTTAACCGGGGAGCTGTTTTTT
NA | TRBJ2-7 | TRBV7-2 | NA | CASSLVQGDYEQYF | TGTGCCAGCAGCTTAGTACAGGGTGACTACGAGCAGTACTTC
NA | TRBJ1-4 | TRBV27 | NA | CASCPGHGYEKLFF | TGTGCCAGCTGCCCGGGACACGGTTATGAAAAACTGTTTTTT
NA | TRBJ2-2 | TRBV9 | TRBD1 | CASSVLSGGMGNYGELFF | TGTGCCAGCAGCGTATTATCAGGGGGCATGGGGAACTACGGGGAGCTGTTTTTT
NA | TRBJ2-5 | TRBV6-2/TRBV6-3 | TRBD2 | CASSYSRASGGPSGTQYF | TGTGCCAGCAGTTACTCGAGGGCTAGCGGGGGCCCGTCGGGGACCCAGTACTTC
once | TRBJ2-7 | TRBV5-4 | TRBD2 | CASSLRRGSYEQYF | TGTGCCAGCAGCTTGCGACGCGGGAGCTACGAGCAGTACTTC
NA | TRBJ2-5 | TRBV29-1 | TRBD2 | CSALAGEETQYF | TGCAGCGCATTAGCGGGAGAGGAGACCCAGTACTTC
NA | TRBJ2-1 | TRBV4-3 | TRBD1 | CASSQDDRGAEQFF | TGCGCCAGCAGCCAAGATGACAGGGGGGCTGAGCAGTTCTTC
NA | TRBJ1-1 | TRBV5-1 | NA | CASSQTTGPTEAFF | TGCGCCAGCAGCCAAACAACAGGGCCCACTGAAGCTTTCTTT